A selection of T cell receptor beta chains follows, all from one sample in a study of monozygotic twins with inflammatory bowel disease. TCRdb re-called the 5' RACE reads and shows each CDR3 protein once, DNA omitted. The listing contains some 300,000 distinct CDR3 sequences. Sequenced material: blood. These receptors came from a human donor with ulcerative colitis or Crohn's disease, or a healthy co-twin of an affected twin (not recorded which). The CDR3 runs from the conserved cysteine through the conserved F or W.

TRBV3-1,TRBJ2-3,CASSLRGLAGTDTQYF
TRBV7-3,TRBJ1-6,CASSSQGASYNSPLHF
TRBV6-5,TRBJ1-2,CASSWTGTGYTF
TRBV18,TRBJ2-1,CASSPPPIYNEQFF
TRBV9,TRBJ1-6,CASSVGLSPLHF
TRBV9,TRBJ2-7,CASSPNTGYYEQYF
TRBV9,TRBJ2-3,CASSARQGTDTQYF
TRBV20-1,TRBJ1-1,CSASIRWDTEAFF
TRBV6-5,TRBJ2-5,CASSNRQGVTQYF
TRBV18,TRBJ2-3,CASSTQGGTDTQYF
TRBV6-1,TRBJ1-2,CASSERWVNGGFTF
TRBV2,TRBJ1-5,CASSAVPGGNQPQHF
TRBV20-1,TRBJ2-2,CSASRHGELFF
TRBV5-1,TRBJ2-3,CASSLGRGRSSTDTQYF
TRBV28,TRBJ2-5,CASSLGGAVAQETQYF
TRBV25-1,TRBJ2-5,CASSGGPGTQYF
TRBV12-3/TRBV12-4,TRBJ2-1,CASSWSTSAHNEQFF
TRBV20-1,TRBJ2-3,CSARGRETDTQYF
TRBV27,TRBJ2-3,CASSLKGDTDTQYF
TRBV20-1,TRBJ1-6,CSARRRDSGNSPLHF
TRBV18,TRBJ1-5,CASSPATGGSGQPQHF
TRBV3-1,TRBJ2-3,CASSLGTHTDTQYF
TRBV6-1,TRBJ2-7,CASSLSSGVYEQYF
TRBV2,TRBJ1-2,CASSVKGVGGTRGYGYTF
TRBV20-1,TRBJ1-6,CSATAVSPLHF
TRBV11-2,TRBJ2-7,CASSFYVALATYEQYF
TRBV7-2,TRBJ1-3,CASSFRGENTIYF
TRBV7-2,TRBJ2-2,CASSLRPRTGELFF
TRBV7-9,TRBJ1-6,CASSPLGTGAFRPLHF
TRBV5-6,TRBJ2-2,CASSHAGQGHTGELFF
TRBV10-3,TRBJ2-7,CAISSGVRGYEQYF
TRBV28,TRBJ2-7,CASNGQTYEQYF
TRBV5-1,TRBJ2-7,CASSLDGSSYEQYF
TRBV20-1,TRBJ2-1,CSAKSGGSSYNEQFF
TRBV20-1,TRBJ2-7,CSARSGSYEQYF
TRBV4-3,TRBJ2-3,CASSRATGIDTQYF
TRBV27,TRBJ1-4,CASGEGQGISGEKLFF
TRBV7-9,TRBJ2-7,CASSSPQEISYEQYF
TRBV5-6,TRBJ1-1,CASSFGQTPNTEAFF
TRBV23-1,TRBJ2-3,CASSQSRGSSESTDTQYF
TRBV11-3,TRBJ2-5,CASSLGQHEETQYF
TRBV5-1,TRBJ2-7,CASSFSGTLAYEQYF
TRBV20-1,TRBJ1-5,CSASVDTSSNQPQHF